The T cell receptor beta chain described here comes from a study of OX40 agonist ivuxolimab in advanced cancers. Looking at the study overall: The drug used for patients, ivuxolimab, was an agonistic anti-OX40 (CD134) antibody. Findings of the study overall: Normalized T-cell clonal expansion was also low in some nonresponders. In the 0.1-3.0 mg/kg groups, partial responders showed among the lowest expansion. The study found that CD8+ T cells averaged more expanded clones than CD4+.

To note about this clone: Its antigen is not known.

Some clones are missing from TCRdb's copy, which holds only in-frame ones; the method was immunoSEQ multiplex PCR. The sample consists of over 35,000 clones, around 87% of them appearing once. Trimming took 3 bases from V and 6 from J, leaving 12 bases between them. The germline V gene encodes CDR1 SGHVS and CDR2 FNYEAQ. This CDR3 is 15 amino acids long. Sequencing was performed on CD4+ or CD8+ T cells sorted from blood, taken in a trial of the OX40 agonist ivuxolimab. The source of this sequence is an adult with an advanced solid tumor such as melanoma, head and neck, liver or kidney cancer. The V and J genes are TRBV7-6 and TRBJ1-6; D may be TRBD1 (6 bases). The CDR3 is CASSFQTGLNSPLHF. Written as DNA, the CDR3 is TGTGCCAGCAGCTTCCAGACAGGCCTTAATTCACCCCTCCACTTT.